Given below is one T cell receptor (beta chain) in context. The data stem from a study of regulatory T cells in long-lasting Graves disease. Germline CDR1 is LGHDT and CDR2 is YNNKEL (reference sequence). V gave up 4 bases and J gave up 6 bases, with 18 bases separating them. The CDR3 sequence is 15 residues long. Construction of TCR beta libraries relied on iRepertoire HTBI primers and on Arm-PCR targeting CDR3 regions. TCRdb used MiXCR to reprocess the multiplex PCR reads, holding one entry per CDR3 protein. The top ten hold under 20% of the sample, which has over 500,000 distinct CDR3 sequences, approximately 15% seen once. Time point in this sample: newly diagnosed GD, antithyroid drugs for less than 3 months. PBMC RNA was the source of the TCR library. These data were also reused for a study on T cells in Graves' hyperthyroidism and ophthalmopathy. From that study: Graves' hyperthyroidism is called stable when ophthalmopathy does not progress within 18 months. In patients aged 18 to 65, hyperthyroidism was newly diagnosed, with duration under 2 months. Researchers barred patients who had uncontrolled infection, other autoimmune disease, pregnancy or lactation.

The sequencing used peripheral blood mononuclear cells (PBMCs), collected at new diagnosis, from a patient treated with antithyroid drugs. The chain is built from TRBV3-1 and TRBJ1-1; maybe TRBD1 (6 bases). This TCR came from a woman aged 25 to 39 with Graves disease. CDR3: CASSLGTRGRPEAFF. The CDR3 bases are TGTGCCAGCAGCCTGGGGACACGAGGGAGGCCTGAAGCTTTCTTT.